This TCR beta chain was recovered during a study of patients and donors after allogeneic stem cell transplantation (TCRdb year 2020). This clonotype has more than one count but fewer than ten. The clone's antigen remains unknown. No base quality values were provided; no much bigger clone lies one nucleotide off. The junction carries 11 bases between V and J, which are trimmed by 5 bases and 7 bases respectively. From cysteine to phenylalanine, the CDR3 is 12 amino acids long. Just the 36-base CDR3 DNA is kept, in frame starting at base 1. CDR1 SGHVS and CDR2 FQNEAQ are derived from the germline V gene. Receptors were amplified or captured by RT-PCR. Sequencing used a NextSeq 550. TCRdb took the public reads, trimmed them with fastp at Q25, ran MiXCR for clone calling and kept in-frame beta chains. Every entry covers one CDR3 protein and lists the most common genes and DNA from its rows. The sample records over 400,000 distinct CDR3 sequences, 15% to 20% of which are singletons. 7% to 7.5% of the sample is in the top ten clones.

This sequence was found in a human donor who was either an allogeneic HSCT recipient or a stem cell or donor lymphocyte infusion donor (not recorded which). It is not recorded whose cells these are; they may come from a transplant donor. Input material: blood, either unsorted or a sorted T cell fraction (not recorded which). The rearrangement combines TRBV7-8 with TRBJ1-2; the D gene is unclear. For the CDR3, the sequence is CASSNPGFGYTF. The sequenced DNA: TGTGCCAGCAGCAACCCAGGCTTTGGCTACACCTTC.